One sample yielded the 27 T cell receptor beta chains listed below, sequenced in a study of OX40 agonist ivuxolimab in advanced cancers. Data came from immunoSEQ multiplex PCR; TCRdb stores just in-frame clones and leaves some out. This table holds tens of thousands of clones, 70% to 90% found once. Sample: CD4+ or CD8+ T cells sorted from blood, taken in a trial of the OX40 agonist ivuxolimab. These receptors all stem from an adult with an advanced solid tumor such as melanoma, head and neck, liver or kidney cancer.

This clone is a singleton in its sample. The chain employs TRBV19 and TRBJ1-1, with 8 nucleotides matching TRBD1. The CDR3 runs 13 residues. Unmatched junction bases numbered 2, after V lost 7 bases and J lost 1 base. In germline, CDR1 is LNHDA, CDR2 SQIVND (reference sequence). In DNA form, the CDR3 reads TGTGCCAGTACTGGACAGGGGAACACTGAAGCTTTCTTT. Amino acid sequence: CASTGQGNTEAFF.

The rearrangement links TRBV19 to TRBJ2-3; perhaps TRBD1 as D (6 bases). The ends were cut back, 7 bases at V and 0 bases at J, with 8 bases in the middle. Germline V gene sequence: CDR1 LNHDA, CDR2 SQIVND (reference sequence). This CDR3 has 13 amino acids. The CDR3 loop reads CASIDRSTDTQYF. CDR3 nucleotides: TGTGCCAGTATAGACAGGAGCACAGATACGCAGTATTTT. Full variable domain (remainder filled in from reference TRBV19 and TRBJ2-3): DGGITQSPKYLFRKEGQNVTLSCEQNLNHDAMYWYRQDPGQGLRLIYYSQIVNDFQKGDIAEGYSVSREKKESFPLTVTSAQKNPTAFYLCASIDRSTDTQYFGPGTRLTVL.

This sequence joins TRBV6-1 and TRBJ2-7; the match to TRBD1 covers 7 bases. In germline, CDR1 is MNHNS, CDR2 SASEGT. This CDR3 has 13 residues. The J segment lost 2 bases and the V segment lost 5 bases, leaving 3 bases of the junction unmatched. The CDR3 nucleotides read TGTGCCAGCAGTCCCGGGACAGCCTACGAGCAGTACTTC. It is translated as CASSPGTAYEQYF.

The chain combines TRBV11-3 with TRBJ2-7, with a weak D call TRBD2 (6 bases). The CDR3 is made up of 13 amino acids. Germline values: CDR1 SGHNT, CDR2 YENEEA. Trimming stripped 5 bases from V and 3 bases from J, with 11 bases between. CDR3 nucleotides: TGTGCCAGCAGCGATAGCGGATTCTACGAGCAGTACTTC. Encoded protein: CASSDSGFYEQYF.

The chain joins TRBV2 to TRBJ2-3; 10 bases agree with TRBD2. The CDR3 is made up of 15 amino acids. CDR1 and CDR2 (germline): SNHLY, FYNNEI. The trim removed 11 bases at V and 0 bases at J, leaving 8 bases unmatched. The CDR3 nucleotides read TGTGCCGTAGGAACTAGCGGGGATAGCACAGATACGCAGTATTTT. Amino acids: CAVGTSGDSTDTQYF.

This chain links TRBV11-1 with TRBJ1-6; no clear D gene. The V end lost 5 bases, the J end lost 3 bases, and 14 bases lay between the germline ends. Germline values: CDR1 SGHAT, CDR2 FQDESV (reference sequence). The CDR3 extends over 16 amino acids. Here the CDR3 reads CASSPRTDGYNSPLHF. The DNA of the CDR3 is TGTGCCAGCAGCCCTAGGACTGACGGCTATAATTCACCCCTCCACTTT.

This sequence joins TRBV19 and TRBJ2-1; D call uncertain. Germline CDR1 reads LNHDA; CDR2 reads SQIVND (reference sequence). V was pared by 6 bases and J by 7 bases, with 13 bases between. The CDR3 contains 13 residues. The CDR3: CASSPPTRNEQFF. In nucleotides, the CDR3 is TGTGCCAGTAGCCCCCCAACAAGGAATGAGCAGTTCTTC.

V usage is TRBV7-9 and J usage is TRBJ2-1; D is ambiguous. CDR3 length: 14 residues. Per germline, CDR1 SEHNR and CDR2 FQNEAQ (reference sequence). Trimming left V 1 base short and J 2 bases short, with 6 bases between. The CDR3 sequence is CASSLGGTYNEQFF. The CDR3 bases are TGTGCCAGCAGCTTAGGGGGAACCTACAATGAGCAGTTCTTC.

The V gene is TRBV9, the J gene TRBJ1-1; D is unclear. The germline V gene has CDR1 SGDLS and CDR2 YYNGEE. Trimming removed 3 bases at V and 1 base at J, with 10 bases between. The CDR3 consists of 14 residues. The CDR3 coding sequence is TGTGCCAGCAGCGCCTCAGTAGGGAACACTGAAGCTTTCTTT. Translation gives CASSASVGNTEAFF.

The chain uses TRBV6-6 and TRBJ2-2, with D hard to call. The V and J ends lost 0 bases and 6 bases respectively, with 5 bases between them. The length of the CDR3 is 13 residues. Germline CDR1 and CDR2: MNHNY and SVGAGI (reference sequence). The CDR3 loop reads CASSYSEAGELFF. CDR3 in DNA: TGTGCCAGCAGTTACTCTGAGGCCGGGGAGCTGTTTTTT.

The chain uses TRBV11-3 and TRBJ2-7; tentatively, D is TRBD1 (6 bases). The V and J ends lost 1 base and 2 bases respectively, with 9 bases between them. This CDR3 is 14 amino acids long. Germline V gene data show CDR1 as SGHNT and CDR2 as YENEEA. CDR3 sequence reads: CASSLGDKPYEQYF. For the CDR3, the DNA is TGTGCCAGCAGCTTAGGGGACAAACCCTACGAGCAGTACTTC.

This sequence joins TRBV2 and TRBJ2-7, with D tentatively TRBD2 (6 bases). The CDR3 spans 12 residues. Trimming left V 10 bases short and J 4 bases short, with 14 bases between. Germline-derived CDR1 and CDR2 are SNHLY and FYNNEI. As DNA, the CDR3 is TGTGCCAAAAGGGCAGGGAGGTACGAGCAGTACTTC. It translates to CAKRAGRYEQYF.

This clone came up a few times. The gene calls are TRBV30 and TRBJ2-3, with a weak D call TRBD1 (5 bases). This CDR3 spans 14 amino acids. Trimming shortened V by 6 bases and J by 1 base, and 14 bases separated the two germline ends. Germline V CDR1 and CDR2: GTSNPN, SVGIG (reference sequence). The CDR3 loop is CACPESRGTDTQYF. CDR3 sequence (DNA): TGTGCCTGCCCGGAGTCCAGGGGCACAGATACGCAGTATTTT.

V usage is TRBV14 and J usage is TRBJ2-5; 11 bases fit TRBD2. In germline, CDR1 is SGHDN, CDR2 FVKESK. The CDR3 is 18 residues long. V was pared by 2 bases and J by 2 bases, with 10 bases of the junction left unmatched. The CDR3 DNA reads as TGTGCCAGCAGCCAAAGGCGTAGCGGGAGGGCGGGACAAGAGACCCAGTACTTC. Its protein is CASSQRRSGRAGQETQYF.

The chain recombines TRBV5-6 with TRBJ2-7; 11 bases fit TRBD2. This CDR3 has 12 amino acids. Germline-derived CDR1 and CDR2 are SGHDT and YYEEEE. Germline trimming cut 4 bases from V and 10 bases from J; bases unmatched to any gene: 4. The CDR3 here is CASSATSGSQYF. For the CDR3, the DNA is TGTGCCAGCAGCGCAACTAGCGGGAGTCAGTACTTC.

CDR3 amino acids: CASSLGQAGSSYEQYF. CDR3 bases: TGCGCCAGCAGCTTGGGACAGGCCGGGAGCTCCTACGAGCAGTACTTC. The chain combines TRBV5-1 with TRBJ2-7, with D perhaps being TRBD1 or TRBD2 (6 bases each). Germline CDR1 SGHRS, CDR2 YFSETQ. The CDR3 sequence is 16 residues long. V was trimmed by 0 bases and J by 0 bases, leaving 13 bases between them. Supplemented by reference TRBV5-1 and TRBJ2-7, the full variable domain reads KAGVTQTPRYLIKTRGQQVTLSCSPISGHRSVSWYQQTPGQGLQFLFEYFSETQRNKGNFPGRFSGRQFSNSRSEMNVSTLELGDSALYLCASSLGQAGSSYEQYFGPGTRLTVT.

The genes are TRBV6-4 and TRBJ2-7, with TRBD1 as a possible D gene (6 bases). This CDR3 contains 13 residues. V gave up 8 bases and J gave up 0 bases, with 11 bases separating them. The germline V gene encodes CDR1 MRHNA and CDR2 SNTAGT. Written as DNA, the CDR3 is TGTGCCAGCGGACGGACAGCCTCCTACGAGCAGTACTTC. Translated: CASGRTASYEQYF.

The gene calls are TRBV6-1 and TRBJ1-5, with a possible D match to TRBD1 (5 bases). Per the germline V gene, CDR1 is MNHNS and CDR2 is SASEGT. V lost 1 base and J lost 9, with 13 bases in between. This CDR3 has 14 amino acids. For the CDR3, the DNA is TGTGCCAGCAGTGAAGGGACAACTGGGCGGCCCCAGCATTTT. It specifies CASSEGTTGRPQHF.

The genes are TRBV6-5 and TRBJ2-7; the D gene is possibly TRBD1 (6 bases). V lost 1 base, J lost 3 bases, and 10 bases lay in between. Germline V lookup: CDR1 MNHEY, CDR2 SVGAGI. The CDR3 is 14 amino acids. The CDR3 spells CASSYFGQIYEQYF. In DNA form, the CDR3 reads TGTGCCAGCAGTTACTTCGGACAGATCTACGAGCAGTACTTC.

This chain links TRBV2 with TRBJ2-7, with TRBD1 identical over 8 bases. The trim removed 1 base at V and 9 bases at J, leaving 8 bases unmatched. This CDR3 contains 14 residues. CDR1 and CDR2 from the germline V gene are SNHLY and FYNNEI. The CDR3 DNA reads as TGTGCCAGCAGTGAAGTAGGACAGGGATTGGGGCAGTACTTC. Protein product: CASSEVGQGLGQYF. Using reference TRBV2 and TRBJ2-7 for the parts outside the CDR3, the full variable domain is EPEVTQTPSHQVTQMGQEVILRCVPISNHLYFYWYRQILGQKVEFLVSFYNNEISEKSEIFDDQFSVERPDGSNFTLKIRSTKLEDSAMYFCASSEVGQGLGQYFGPGTRLTVT.

The chain is built from TRBV5-1 and TRBJ1-1; D may be TRBD1 (5 bases). V was shortened by 4 bases and J by 0 bases, with 16 bases between the two germline ends. Germline CDR1 is SGHRS and CDR2 is YFSETQ. The CDR3 covers 16 residues. This CDR3 is CASSRGTFGVNTEAFF. The CDR3 DNA is TGCGCCAGCAGCCGAGGGACGTTTGGTGTGAACACTGAAGCTTTCTTT. Based on the CDR3 plus reference TRBV5-1 and TRBJ1-1, the full variable domain is KAGVTQTPRYLIKTRGQQVTLSCSPISGHRSVSWYQQTPGQGLQFLFEYFSETQRNKGNFPGRFSGRQFSNSRSEMNVSTLELGDSALYLCASSRGTFGVNTEAFFGQGTRLTVV.

This sequence joins TRBV7-9 and TRBJ1-4; D ambiguous. Germline CDR1 reads SEHNR; CDR2 reads FQNEAQ (reference sequence). The CDR3 is 15 residues long. The V end was cut by 5 bases, the J end by 10 bases, with 20 bases between. CDR3 coding DNA: TGTGCCAGCAGCCCGAAGGACGGCCCGGTTGTAAAACTGTTTTTT. Translation gives CASSPKDGPVVKLFF.

The CDR3 protein is CASSPGQVGETQYF. In DNA, the CDR3 is TGCGCCAGCAGCCCGGGACAGGTCGGAGAGACCCAGTACTTC. The chain uses TRBV4-1 and TRBJ2-5; 8 nucleotides line up with TRBD1. The CDR3 is 14 amino acids. Losses at the gene ends were 4 bases for V and 4 bases for J; bases not matched to a gene: 5. Germline V gives CDR1 MGHRA, CDR2 YSYEKL.

This chain's CDR3 is CAAGQGGYGYTF. The CDR3 bases are TGTGCCGCCGGCCAGGGCGGGTATGGCTACACCTTC. J is TRBJ1-2 and V is TRBV28; possible D gene TRBD1, 5 bases. CDR1 MDHEN and CDR2 SYDVKM come from the germline V gene. Trimming cost V 11 bases and J 5 bases, with 15 bases left between them. The CDR3 extends over 12 amino acids.

The chain carries TRBV2 and TRBJ2-5; TRBD1 or TRBD2 may be the D gene (5 bases each). The CDR3 is 15 residues long. Germline lookup yields CDR1 SNHLY and CDR2 FYNNEI. V dropped 7 bases and J dropped 0 bases, with 15 bases sitting between them. DNA for the CDR3: TGTGCCAGCATCCACCGGGGCCCCGACCAAGAGACCCAGTACTTC. Translation gives CASIHRGPDQETQYF.

This clone was observed once. The V call is TRBV6-4, the J call TRBJ2-5; D gene uncertain. The DNA end lines up better with TRBJ2-7; the J call may be wrong. This CDR3 contains 11 residues. The germline CDR1 and CDR2 sequences are MRHNA and SNTAGT. Here the CDR3 reads CASSAPHEQYF. CDR3 DNA: TGTGCCAGCAGTGCCCCCCACGAGCAGTACTTC.

The chain recombines TRBV5-6 with TRBJ1-4; no firm D call. V was cut by 2 bases and J by 2 bases, with 13 bases left in between. The CDR3 loop spans 16 amino acids. Germline V lookup: CDR1 SGHDT, CDR2 YYEEEE. The CDR3 protein is CASSFGVKRTNEKLFF. DNA of the CDR3: TGTGCCAGCAGCTTCGGAGTAAAGAGGACTAATGAAAAACTGTTTTTT.